One sample yielded the 4 T cell receptor beta chains listed below, sequenced in a study of chemoradiotherapy in HPV16-positive cancers (dated by TCRdb to between 2021 and 2022). Receptors were amplified or captured by the immunoSEQ multiplex PCR assay. TCRdb holds this immuneACCESS table with in-frame rearrangements only. Some clones are missing; in checked studies, unresolved V genes explain under half, and the rest has no known cause. Within this sample are tens of thousands of clones, with about 88% of them counted one time only. Together, the top ten hold 4% to 5% of the sample. Sample: blood, taken from a patient who underwent chemoradiotherapy. The receptors were gathered from a human donor with HPV-associated anogenital cancer.

The chain employs TRBV2 and TRBJ2-2, with D uncertain. The CDR3 consists of 13 residues. V was clipped by 1 base and J by 9 bases, with 9 bases between them. Germline V CDR1 and CDR2: SNHLY, FYNNEI. The DNA of the CDR3 is TGTGCCAGCAGTGAAGGTTCTCCGCGGGAGCTGTTTTTT. It is translated as CASSEGSPRELFF.

The chain carries TRBV6-1 and TRBJ2-3, with D uncertain. The V gene lost 2 bases and the J gene lost 2 bases, with 11 bases spanning the gap. The CDR3 loop spans 15 amino acids. CDR1 MNHNS and CDR2 SASEGT come from the germline V gene. In nucleotides, the CDR3 is TGTGCCAGCAGTGAACGCCACAGACCCACAGATACGCAGTATTTT. Encoded protein: CASSERHRPTDTQYF.

As to this clone: Relative to the germline gene, one junction end is altered; a read error may explain this. V is TRBV10-1 and J is TRBJ2-7; 11 nucleotides match TRBD1. The germline V gene encodes CDR1 WNHNN and CDR2 SYGVQD (reference sequence). The CDR3 totals 14 residues. CDR3 sequence: CAGSPGTGGYEQYF. The CDR3 bases are TGCGCCGGCAGCCCCGGGACAGGGGGTTACGAGCAGTACTTC.

The chain carries TRBV18 and TRBJ1-5; no clear D gene. Germline assignment: CDR1 KGHSH and CDR2 LQKENI. Trimming stripped 1 base from V and 7 bases from J, with 14 bases between. This CDR3 region has 15 residues. The CDR3 region is CASSPQAQQPQPQHF. CDR3 DNA: TGTGCCAGCTCACCACAGGCCCAGCAGCCCCAGCCCCAGCATTTT.